Listed below are T cell receptor beta chains from one sample, sequenced in a study of shared clonotypes between healthy human individuals. Measured with immunoSEQ multiplex PCR; TCRdb has only the in-frame clones, and not every one. Among more than 550,000 clones listed, about 90% were seen once. Sequencing input: memory CD8+ T cells from PBMCs. All receptors derive from a man between 18 and 29 years old in good health. Some clones in this sample may be carry-over from other donors' samples. The CDR3 runs from the conserved cysteine through the conserved F or W. D genes are given only for firm matches. The size of a clone is reported for some rows only, either as once, few or many, or as a class for expanded clones.

d_call j_call clone_size v_call cdr3_nt cdr3_aa
TRBD1 TRBJ1-2 - TRBV6-1 TGTGCCAGCAGTGAAGCTCTTCGGACAGGGAACTATGGCTACACCTTC CASSEALRTGNYGYTF
- TRBJ2-1 - TRBV7-8 TGTGCCAGCAGCTCAACGACAGGTTACAATGAGCAGTTCTTC CASSSTTGYNEQFF
TRBD2 TRBJ2-1 - TRBV9 TGTGCCAGCAGCGTCCCGGGACTATCTAATGAGCAGTTCTTC CASSVPGLSNEQFF
- TRBJ2-2 - TRBV11-3 TGTGCCAGCAGCTTACGCGGGGCCGGGGAGCTGTTTTTT CASSLRGAGELFF
TRBD1 TRBJ2-7 - TRBV27 TGTGCCAGCAGTGTGACAGGGAGATACGAGCAGTACTTC CASSVTGRYEQYF
- TRBJ2-3 - TRBV12-5 TGTGCTAGTGGTTTCTCGGGAGATACGCAGTATTTT CASGFSGDTQYF
TRBD1 TRBJ1-1 - TRBV5-1 TGCGCCAGCAGCTGGTCGGCGGGGCAGGGGGCGAACACTGAAGCTTTCTTT CASSWSAGQGANTEAFF
TRBD1 TRBJ1-6 - TRBV5-4 TGTGCCAGCAGCTTGGGGACAGGCTCCTATAATTCACCCCTCCACTTT CASSLGTGSYNSPLHF
- TRBJ2-2 - TRBV29-1 TGCAGCGCCTCTTTCTCAGGGAACACCGGGGAGCTGTTTTTT CSASFSGNTGELFF
- TRBJ2-3 - TRBV4-1 TGCGCCAGCAGCCAAGATAGCGGAGGTCTAGATACGCAGTATTTT CASSQDSGGLDTQYF
- TRBJ1-2 many TRBV7-9 TGTGCCAGCAGCTTAGGGCCAGGGGCCTTGGAGGGCTACACCTTC CASSLGPGALEGYTF
- TRBJ1-2 - TRBV4-1 TGCGCCAGCAGCCACACAACAGACACCAATGGCTACACCTTC CASSHTTDTNGYTF
- TRBJ2-3 - TRBV27 TGTGCCAGCAGTTTAATTGGTGGGGATCCCACAGATACGCAGTATTTT CASSLIGGDPTDTQYF
- TRBJ2-7 - TRBV29-1 TGCAGCGCCTCAGTTGGGGGCTGGTACGAGCAGTACTTC CSASVGGWYEQYF
- TRBJ2-2 - TRBV27 TGTGCCAGCAGTTATCTGAACACCGGGGAGCTGTTTTTT CASSYLNTGELFF
TRBD1 TRBJ2-7 - TRBV7-2 TGTGCCAGCAGCGCCCCAGGGGGACCCCCTTTC CASSAPGGPPF
- TRBJ2-5 - TRBV11-3 TGTGCCAGCAGCGCCAAAGACAGTAGCCAAGAGACCCAGTACTTC CASSAKDSSQETQYF
- TRBJ2-1 - TRBV30 TGTGCCCAATGGCGTGGTATCCACAATGAGCAGTTCTTC CAQWRGIHNEQFF
- TRBJ2-5 - TRBV10-1 TGCGCCAGCAGTGAGTCTCTAGGCGGGAAGTACCAAGAGACCCAGTACTTC CASSESLGGKYQETQYF
- TRBJ1-5 - TRBV28 TGTGCCAGCAGCCTATTTCCCAGGGCGAGCAATCAGCCCCAGCATTTT CASSLFPRASNQPQHF